Following are 2 T cell receptor beta chains from one sample sequenced in a study of post-analysis software for immune sequencing data. The authors incorporated unique molecular identifiers into the TCR beta cDNA libraries. TCRdb reanalysed the PCR reads using MiXCR and keeps one entry per CDR3 protein. The sample lists hundreds of thousands of distinct CDR3 sequences, 25% to 30% occurring once. These receptors' targets are unknown. Study-level results: Several TRBV segments (TRBV5-6, TRBV5-1 and TRBV20-1 among them) occurred more frequently in patients than in controls.

Source material: blood. These receptors were collected from a girl aged 10 to 17 with multiple sclerosis.

The sample holds a few counts of this clonotype. The J gene is TRBJ2-7, the V gene TRBV6-2 or TRBV6-3, with D tentatively TRBD1 (5 bases). V was shortened by 7 bases and J by 0 bases, with 10 bases between the two germline ends. The V gene's germline CDR1 is MNHEY and CDR2 SVGEGT. CDR3 length equals 13 residues. The CDR3 DNA reads as TGTGCCAGCAACAGGCCGAGCTCCTACGAGCAGTACTTC. Protein product: CASNRPSSYEQYF.

Comment on this clonotype: A much bigger clone sits one base away, suggesting this may be a read error. The rearrangement joins TRBV5-5 to TRBJ2-1; perhaps D is TRBD1 or TRBD2 (5 bases each). The closer fit of TRBJ2-7 to the DNA end suggests the J call may be wrong. Germline V gives CDR1 SGHKS, CDR2 YYEKEE (reference sequence). The CDR3 loop spans 15 amino acids. The CDR3 bases are TGTGCCAGCAGCCGGGACCTTAACTACTACAATGAGCAGTACTTC. Translation: CASSRDLNYYNEQYF.